A selection of T cell receptor beta chains follows, all from one sample in a study of early stage breast cancer tumors. The assay was immunoSEQ multiplex PCR, and TCRdb's table has in-frame clones only and misses some. The sample holds 10,000 or so clones; 71% are singletons and the top ten take 15% to 20%. The sample comprised normal breast tissue next to the tumor. All receptors come from a person between 55 and 69 years old with breast cancer. Each CDR3 is given with its conserved first and last residue. The order of the fields is D gene, clone size, J gene, V gene, CDR3 length, CDR3 DNA, CDR3 protein. A D gene is named only where the DNA matches it firmly. Only part of the rows carry a size: once, few, many, or a class if the clone is expanded.

D gene: TRBD1; clone size: few; J gene: TRBJ2-7; V gene: TRBV28; CDR3 length: 15; CDR3 DNA: TGTGCCAGCAGTTTACCCGGGACAGGGACAATAAGAATCGTGTTC; CDR3 protein: CASSLPGTGTIRIVF
D gene: NA; clone size: NA; J gene: TRBJ2-1; V gene: TRBV5-1; CDR3 length: 16; CDR3 DNA: TGCGCCAGCAGCGGCAGACAGCAGTCCACCTACAATGAGCAGTTCTTC; CDR3 protein: CASSGRQQSTYNEQFF
D gene: NA; clone size: NA; J gene: TRBJ2-7; V gene: TRBV4-3; CDR3 length: 15; CDR3 DNA: TGCGCCAGCAGCCCAGGGTTGACCGGGTCCTACGAGCAGTACTTC; CDR3 protein: CASSPGLTGSYEQYF
D gene: NA; clone size: NA; J gene: TRBJ2-1; V gene: TRBV19; CDR3 length: 15; CDR3 DNA: TGTGCCAGTAGACACACCTCGGGGATCGAGAATGAGCAGTTCTTC; CDR3 protein: CASRHTSGIENEQFF
D gene: NA; clone size: NA; J gene: TRBJ1-1; V gene: TRBV30; CDR3 length: 15; CDR3 DNA: TGTGCCTGGAGTCTATGGGGCGGCGCGGACACTGAAGCTTTCTTT; CDR3 protein: CAWSLWGGADTEAFF
D gene: NA; clone size: NA; J gene: TRBJ1-4; V gene: TRBV30; CDR3 length: 13; CDR3 DNA: TGTGCCTGGAGTTTCGTAACTAATGAAAAACTGTTTTTT; CDR3 protein: CAWSFVTNEKLFF
D gene: NA; clone size: few; J gene: TRBJ1-5; V gene: TRBV5-6; CDR3 length: 15; CDR3 DNA: TGTGCCAGCAGCCGGGGCCGGGGGGAAGCGCAGCCCCAGCATTTT; CDR3 protein: CASSRGRGEAQPQHF
D gene: NA; clone size: NA; J gene: TRBJ1-2; V gene: TRBV18; CDR3 length: 16; CDR3 DNA: TGTGCCAGCTCACCCGGTGGGGACATGGCTAACTATGGCTACACCTTC; CDR3 protein: CASSPGGDMANYGYTF
D gene: NA; clone size: NA; J gene: TRBJ2-7; V gene: TRBV5-4; CDR3 length: 15; CDR3 DNA: TGTGCCAGCAGCTTGGGAGCGTACACCACCTACGAGCAGTACTTC; CDR3 protein: CASSLGAYTTYEQYF
D gene: NA; clone size: NA; J gene: TRBJ1-1; V gene: TRBV2; CDR3 length: 13; CDR3 DNA: TGTGCCAGCAGTCGACATGGGTACACTGAAGCTTTCTTT; CDR3 protein: CASSRHGYTEAFF
D gene: NA; clone size: NA; J gene: TRBJ2-1; V gene: TRBV10-2; CDR3 length: 13; CDR3 DNA: TGCGCCAGCAGGGACAGTTCCTACAATGAGCAGTTCTTC; CDR3 protein: CASRDSSYNEQFF
D gene: NA; clone size: once; J gene: TRBJ1-1; V gene: TRBV11-2; CDR3 length: 14; CDR3 DNA: TGTGCCAGCAGCTTAAGCAGGGAGGGTACTGAAGCTTTCTTT; CDR3 protein: CASSLSREGTEAFF
D gene: NA; clone size: NA; J gene: TRBJ2-7; V gene: TRBV27; CDR3 length: 14; CDR3 DNA: TGTGCCAGCAGTTTATCCCGACAGTCCTACGAGCAGTACTTC; CDR3 protein: CASSLSRQSYEQYF
D gene: TRBD2; clone size: NA; J gene: TRBJ2-5; V gene: TRBV19; CDR3 length: 15; CDR3 DNA: TGTGCCAGTAGTATCTGGGCGGGAGCTAGCGAGACCCAGTACTTC; CDR3 protein: CASSIWAGASETQYF
D gene: NA; clone size: once; J gene: TRBJ1-1; V gene: TRBV28; CDR3 length: 12; CDR3 DNA: TGTGCCAGCAGTCGAGGGTTCACTGAAGCTTTCTTT; CDR3 protein: CASSRGFTEAFF
D gene: NA; clone size: NA; J gene: TRBJ2-5; V gene: TRBV7-2; CDR3 length: 17; CDR3 DNA: TGTGCCAGCAGCTTACCCACCTTTTCCGGGAGAGTTGAGACCCAGTACTTC; CDR3 protein: CASSLPTFSGRVETQYF
D gene: TRBD1; clone size: NA; J gene: TRBJ1-2; V gene: TRBV11-3; CDR3 length: 14; CDR3 DNA: TGTGCCAGCAGCCCCGTCCAGGGGGCCTATGGCTACACCTTC; CDR3 protein: CASSPVQGAYGYTF
D gene: NA; clone size: NA; J gene: TRBJ1-4; V gene: TRBV25-1; CDR3 length: 14; CDR3 DNA: TGTGCCAGCAGTCCGCAGACAACTAATGAAAAACTGTTTTTT; CDR3 protein: CASSPQTTNEKLFF
D gene: TRBD1; clone size: NA; J gene: TRBJ2-1; V gene: TRBV5-6; CDR3 length: 16; CDR3 DNA: TGTGCCAGCAGCTTTCGGGGGACAGGGGTCCACAATGAGCAGTTCTTC; CDR3 protein: CASSFRGTGVHNEQFF
D gene: NA; clone size: few; J gene: TRBJ2-7; V gene: TRBV30; CDR3 length: 11; CDR3 DNA: TGTGCCTGGAGGGCGGATTACGAGCAGTACTTC; CDR3 protein: CAWRADYEQYF
D gene: NA; clone size: NA; J gene: TRBJ2-6; V gene: TRBV5-8; CDR3 length: 17; CDR3 DNA: TGTGCCAGCAGCGACGCCCGATGGACAGCGGGGGCCAACGTCCTGACTTTC; CDR3 protein: CASSDARWTAGANVLTF
D gene: NA; clone size: few; J gene: TRBJ1-2; V gene: TRBV4-2; CDR3 length: 16; CDR3 DNA: TGTGCCAGCAGCCAAGGGTTGGGGGGAGGCTCCTATGGCTACACCTTC; CDR3 protein: CASSQGLGGGSYGYTF
D gene: TRBD2; clone size: NA; J gene: TRBJ2-1; V gene: TRBV6-5; CDR3 length: 15; CDR3 DNA: TGTGCCAGCAGTCCACTAGCGGGAGGGTACAATGAGCAGTTCTTC; CDR3 protein: CASSPLAGGYNEQFF
D gene: TRBD2; clone size: NA; J gene: TRBJ2-3; V gene: TRBV9; CDR3 length: 17; CDR3 DNA: TGTGCCAGCAGCGTAGCTCCGGGGCTAGCGGGAGCGGATACGCAGTATTTT; CDR3 protein: CASSVAPGLAGADTQYF
D gene: TRBD1; clone size: NA; J gene: TRBJ1-5; V gene: TRBV30; CDR3 length: 14; CDR3 DNA: TGTGCCTGGAGTGCTGGACAGGTGGTTCAGCCCCAGCATTTT; CDR3 protein: CAWSAGQVVQPQHF
D gene: TRBD2; clone size: once; J gene: TRBJ2-1; V gene: TRBV10-2; CDR3 length: 15; CDR3 DNA: TGCGCCAGCAGTGTTTTACTAGCGGGAGCAACTGAGCAGTTCTTC; CDR3 protein: CASSVLLAGATEQFF
D gene: NA; clone size: few; J gene: TRBJ2-2; V gene: TRBV11-2; CDR3 length: 15; CDR3 DNA: TGTGCCAGCAGCTCATCTTCCAGGGGAATCGGGGAGCTGTTTTTT; CDR3 protein: CASSSSSRGIGELFF
D gene: NA; clone size: NA; J gene: TRBJ1-5; V gene: TRBV27; CDR3 length: 12; CDR3 DNA: TGTGCCAGCAGTTCTGGAGGTCAGCCCCAGCATTTT; CDR3 protein: CASSSGGQPQHF
D gene: NA; clone size: few; J gene: TRBJ2-1; V gene: TRBV18; CDR3 length: 16; CDR3 DNA: TGTGCCAGCTCACCACCGATTTCTCCCGGTTCCAATGAGCAGTTCTTC; CDR3 protein: CASSPPISPGSNEQFF
D gene: TRBD1; clone size: NA; J gene: TRBJ1-1; V gene: TRBV5-5; CDR3 length: 14; CDR3 DNA: TGTGCCAGCAGTTTGGACAGGGCTAACACTGAAGCTTTCTTT; CDR3 protein: CASSLDRANTEAFF
D gene: NA; clone size: few; J gene: TRBJ1-5; V gene: TRBV18; CDR3 length: 14; CDR3 DNA: TGTGCCAGCTCACCCTACGTGGAGGAACAGCCCCAGCATTTT; CDR3 protein: CASSPYVEEQPQHF
D gene: NA; clone size: NA; J gene: TRBJ2-7; V gene: TRBV9; CDR3 length: 15; CDR3 DNA: TGTGCCAGCAGCGATTTGGGACTGCCCCGCTACGAGCAGTACTTC; CDR3 protein: CASSDLGLPRYEQYF
D gene: TRBD2; clone size: NA; J gene: TRBJ2-1; V gene: TRBV18; CDR3 length: 14; CDR3 DNA: TGTGCCAGCTCACCCGGACTAGCGGGCAATGAGCAGTTCTTC; CDR3 protein: CASSPGLAGNEQFF